The rows below give T cell receptor beta chains drawn from one sample of a study of vaccination and CD4 T cells after COVID-19. These receptors have no identified antigens. TCRdb reanalysed the PCR reads using MiXCR and keeps one entry per CDR3 protein. In the table there are about 17,000 distinct CDR3 sequences, roughly 50% of which are singletons. The input for sequencing was CD4+ T cells from blood, cultured in vitro, taken about 7 months after SARS-CoV-2 vaccination. These receptor sequences come from a human donor who had recovered from COVID-19. The CDR3 runs from the conserved cysteine through the conserved F or W. The order of the fields is V gene, clone size, J gene, D gene, CDR3 DNA, CDR3 protein. The D gene is left open where the match is weak. A row's size may be missing; if present it is once, few, many or a size class.

v_gene: TRBV15; abundance: NA; j_gene: TRBJ1-2; d_gene: NA; CDR3nt: TGTGCCACCAGCAGAGATGGAGGGGGGGCCTTCTATGGCTACACCTTC; CDR3aa: CATSRDGGGAFYGYTF
v_gene: TRBV4-1; abundance: few; j_gene: TRBJ1-2; d_gene: NA; CDR3nt: TGCGCCAGCAGCCGAGGGCAGGACTATGGCTACACCTTC; CDR3aa: CASSRGQDYGYTF
v_gene: TRBV6-8; abundance: NA; j_gene: TRBJ2-1; d_gene: NA; CDR3nt: TGTGCCAGCAGAAATGGGAGAAGTGAGCAGTTCTTC; CDR3aa: CASRNGRSEQFF
v_gene: TRBV6-2/TRBV6-3; abundance: NA; j_gene: TRBJ1-1; d_gene: TRBD1; CDR3nt: TGTGCCAGCACCGACAGGGCCACTGAAGCTTTCTTT; CDR3aa: CASTDRATEAFF
v_gene: TRBV20-1; abundance: NA; j_gene: TRBJ1-1; d_gene: TRBD1; CDR3nt: TGCATGACGAGACAGGGGGTTTGGGCTTTCTTT; CDR3aa: CMTRQGVWAFF
v_gene: TRBV7-9; abundance: NA; j_gene: TRBJ2-7; d_gene: NA; CDR3nt: TGTGCCAGCAGCCCCTCAGCGTGGGCCTACGAGCAGTACTTC; CDR3aa: CASSPSAWAYEQYF
v_gene: TRBV7-9; abundance: NA; j_gene: TRBJ2-7; d_gene: NA; CDR3nt: TGTGCCAGCAGCTTAGTCGGAGGGAGTGAGCAGTACTTC; CDR3aa: CASSLVGGSEQYF
v_gene: TRBV7-9; abundance: NA; j_gene: TRBJ2-5; d_gene: NA; CDR3nt: TGTGCCAGCAGCTTCACAGGAGGACAAGAGACCCAGTACTTC; CDR3aa: CASSFTGGQETQYF
v_gene: TRBV20-1; abundance: NA; j_gene: TRBJ2-7; d_gene: TRBD2; CDR3nt: TGCAGTGCTAGAGATACGGCGGCGGGAGGGCCTTTGGGCTACGAGCAGTACTTC; CDR3aa: CSARDTAAGGPLGYEQYF
v_gene: TRBV15; abundance: few; j_gene: TRBJ1-6; d_gene: NA; CDR3nt: TGTGCCACCAGCAGAGAGCAGGGGAATTCACCCCTCCACTTT; CDR3aa: CATSREQGNSPLHF
v_gene: TRBV27; abundance: NA; j_gene: TRBJ1-1; d_gene: TRBD1; CDR3nt: TGTGCCAGCAGTTTAAGGGTCAGGGGGACTGAAGCTTTCTTT; CDR3aa: CASSLRVRGTEAFF
v_gene: TRBV21-1; abundance: NA; j_gene: TRBJ2-7; d_gene: NA; CDR3nt: TGTGCCAGCATCCGGGGGACTAGCGGGGACTACGAGCAGTACTTC; CDR3aa: CASIRGTSGDYEQYF
v_gene: TRBV7-2; abundance: few; j_gene: TRBJ2-3; d_gene: NA; CDR3nt: TGTGCCAGCAGCTGGGGTGGCACAGATACGCAGTATTTT; CDR3aa: CASSWGGTDTQYF
v_gene: TRBV7-9; abundance: few; j_gene: TRBJ2-7; d_gene: NA; CDR3nt: TGTGCCAGCAGCTTAGATGGGGGGACAGCCTACGAGCAGTACTTC; CDR3aa: CASSLDGGTAYEQYF
v_gene: TRBV20-1; abundance: NA; j_gene: TRBJ2-3; d_gene: TRBD2; CDR3nt: TGCAGTGCTAGAGCCAGCAACCTAGCGGGGGGCACAGATACGCAGTATTTT; CDR3aa: CSARASNLAGGTDTQYF
v_gene: TRBV6-5; abundance: few; j_gene: TRBJ2-7; d_gene: NA; CDR3nt: TGTGCCAGCAGTTACTACGGGGACCCCAGGAAGCAGTACTTC; CDR3aa: CASSYYGDPRKQYF
v_gene: TRBV7-2; abundance: medium-sized; j_gene: TRBJ2-5; d_gene: NA; CDR3nt: TGTGCCAGCAGCCCAATGGGGTGGGAAGAGACCCAGTACTTC; CDR3aa: CASSPMGWEETQYF
v_gene: TRBV6-5; abundance: NA; j_gene: TRBJ2-7; d_gene: NA; CDR3nt: TGTGCCAGCAGTTATTTTGGTCTTGGGAGCGAGCAGTACTTC; CDR3aa: CASSYFGLGSEQYF
v_gene: TRBV20-1; abundance: NA; j_gene: TRBJ2-5; d_gene: TRBD2; CDR3nt: TGCAGTGCTAGAGATCCAAGCGGGGGGGGGTCCCAGTACTTC; CDR3aa: CSARDPSGGGSQYF
v_gene: TRBV27; abundance: NA; j_gene: TRBJ2-2; d_gene: NA; CDR3nt: TGTGCCAGCAGTTCCCGGGGCACCGGGGAGCTGTTTTTT; CDR3aa: CASSSRGTGELFF
v_gene: TRBV7-2; abundance: NA; j_gene: TRBJ2-1; d_gene: TRBD2; CDR3nt: TGTGCCAGCAGCGCGGGACTAGCGTTGTCCTACAATGAGCAGTTCTTC; CDR3aa: CASSAGLALSYNEQFF
v_gene: TRBV7-9; abundance: NA; j_gene: TRBJ2-5; d_gene: TRBD2; CDR3nt: TGTGCCAGCAGCCCCGGGCTAGCGGAAGAGACCCAGTACTTC; CDR3aa: CASSPGLAEETQYF
v_gene: TRBV11-3; abundance: NA; j_gene: TRBJ1-2; d_gene: NA; CDR3nt: TGTGCCAGCAGCTTTGGGGATTCCTATGGCTACACCTTC; CDR3aa: CASSFGDSYGYTF
v_gene: TRBV7-9; abundance: few; j_gene: TRBJ1-2; d_gene: NA; CDR3nt: TGTGCCAGCAGCTTAGGGAACCGGGACACCTACACCTTC; CDR3aa: CASSLGNRDTYTF
v_gene: TRBV7-3; abundance: NA; j_gene: TRBJ2-2; d_gene: NA; CDR3nt: TGTGCCAGCAGCGCGGACAGCCCCGCGAACACCGGGGAGCTGTTTTTT; CDR3aa: CASSADSPANTGELFF
v_gene: TRBV4-1; abundance: NA; j_gene: TRBJ1-2; d_gene: TRBD1; CDR3nt: TGCGCCAGCAGCCAAGATCAGGGGGGAGGTCGCGTCTATGGCTACACCTTC; CDR3aa: CASSQDQGGGRVYGYTF
v_gene: TRBV20-1; abundance: NA; j_gene: TRBJ1-1; d_gene: NA; CDR3nt: TGCAGTGCTAGCGAGTTCGGGGCCCTAGGAACTGAAGCTTTCTTT; CDR3aa: CSASEFGALGTEAFF
v_gene: TRBV11-2; abundance: NA; j_gene: TRBJ1-1; d_gene: TRBD1; CDR3nt: TGTGCCAGCAGCCCAGACAGGGGCACTGAAGCTTTCTTT; CDR3aa: CASSPDRGTEAFF
v_gene: TRBV7-3; abundance: NA; j_gene: TRBJ2-2; d_gene: TRBD2; CDR3nt: TGTGCCAGCAGCACATCCGGGACTAGCACCGGGGAGCTGTTTTTT; CDR3aa: CASSTSGTSTGELFF
v_gene: TRBV20-1; abundance: few; j_gene: TRBJ1-6; d_gene: NA; CDR3nt: TGCAGTGCTAGAGATCGCGTCGTCGGTTTGGGTTCACCCCTCCACTTT; CDR3aa: CSARDRVVGLGSPLHF
v_gene: TRBV19; abundance: NA; j_gene: TRBJ1-5; d_gene: NA; CDR3nt: TGTGCCAGTAGTATGCGCGTCCCCCAGCCCCAGCATTTT; CDR3aa: CASSMRVPQPQHF
v_gene: TRBV24-1; abundance: NA; j_gene: TRBJ2-3; d_gene: TRBD1; CDR3nt: TGTGCCACCAGTGATACCGGACAGGGTAGCGATACGCAGTATTTT; CDR3aa: CATSDTGQGSDTQYF
v_gene: TRBV6-1; abundance: few; j_gene: TRBJ2-1; d_gene: NA; CDR3nt: TGTGCCAGCAGTACCTCTTGGGGGAGCGGTGAGCAGTTCTTC; CDR3aa: CASSTSWGSGEQFF
v_gene: TRBV14; abundance: NA; j_gene: TRBJ2-5; d_gene: NA; CDR3nt: TGTGCCAGCAGCCAAGCCCCCATGGGGGAGACCCAGTACTTC; CDR3aa: CASSQAPMGETQYF
v_gene: TRBV6-1; abundance: few; j_gene: TRBJ1-6; d_gene: NA; CDR3nt: TGTGCCAGCAGTGAACGCTATAATTCACCCCTCCACTTT; CDR3aa: CASSERYNSPLHF
v_gene: TRBV20-1; abundance: few; j_gene: TRBJ2-5; d_gene: NA; CDR3nt: TGCAGTGCTAGAGATCCACAACAAGAGACCCAGTACTTC; CDR3aa: CSARDPQQETQYF
v_gene: TRBV7-8; abundance: NA; j_gene: TRBJ1-1; d_gene: TRBD1; CDR3nt: TGTGCCAGCAGTAGAGGGGGCGCGTGGACTGAAGCTTTCTTT; CDR3aa: CASSRGGAWTEAFF
v_gene: TRBV20-1; abundance: NA; j_gene: TRBJ2-4; d_gene: NA; CDR3nt: TGCAGTGCTATGGATTGGGCCTCCAAAAACATTCAGTACTTC; CDR3aa: CSAMDWASKNIQYF
v_gene: TRBV6-1; abundance: few; j_gene: TRBJ2-1; d_gene: NA; CDR3nt: TGTGCCAGCAGTGTTGGGGGCCTCGACTACAATGAGCAGTTCTTC; CDR3aa: CASSVGGLDYNEQFF
v_gene: TRBV6-5; abundance: NA; j_gene: TRBJ1-2; d_gene: NA; CDR3nt: TGTGCCAGCAGAGACTCGGGACAACACTATGGCTACACCTTC; CDR3aa: CASRDSGQHYGYTF